Listed here are 14 T cell receptor delta chains from one sample, sequenced in a study of gamma-delta T cells after stem cell transplantation. TCRdb reanalysed the RT-PCR reads with CATT. The table has over a thousand delta-chain clones, about 5% seen once. Sequencing was performed on gamma-delta T cells. Receptor source: a human donor. It is not recorded whose cells these are; they may come from a transplant donor.

This clone is labeled as large. This sequence may be a read error, since a much larger clone differs from it by one base. This chain connects TRDV2 to TRDJ1; D gene uncertain. Per the germline V gene, CDR1 is GEAIGNYY and CDR2 is EKD. The CDR3 has 15 amino acids. In DNA, the CDR3 is TGTGCCTGTGACACCGTCGGGGCTAACACCGGTAAACTCATCTTT. Residues: CACDTVGANTGKLIF.

This clone turned up a few times. A far bigger clonotype differs at one base, so this is likely a read error. V and J are TRDV2 and TRDJ1; the match to TRDD3 covers 11 bases. The CDR3 totals 20 residues. Per the germline V gene, CDR1 is GEAIGNYY and CDR2 is EKD. The CDR3 loop is CACELLGLGDRVRYTDKPIF. CDR3 DNA: TGTGCCTGTGAGTTGTTGGGACTGGGGGATAGGGTCCGGTACACCGATAAACCCATCTTT.

This clone rates as large. The chain employs TRDV1 and TRDJ1; D not resolved. V lost 2 bases, J lost 0 bases, and 10 bases lay in between. CDR1 is TSWWSYY and CDR2 is QGS in the germline V gene. This CDR3 contains 15 residues. Written as DNA, the CDR3 is TGTGCTCTTGGGGAAGTCCCGACGCACACCGATAAACTCATCTTT. Translated, it gives CALGEVPTHTDKLIF.

This clone was picked up a small number of times. Being one base from a much bigger clone, this may be a read error. The chain couples TRDV1 to TRDJ1, with 9 nucleotides matching TRDD3. This CDR3 is 22 amino acids long. Germline V lookup: CDR1 TSWWSYY, CDR2 QGS. In DNA form, the CDR3 reads TGTGCTCTTAGGGAACTTAGTCCTGGTTCCCACTACTGGGGGAGACCCACCGATAAACTCATCTTT. It translates to CALRELSPGSHYWGRPTDKLIF.

By share, this clone ranks as large. Distinct nucleotide sequences in the sample also encode this CDR3. The chain couples TRDV3 to TRDJ1, with TRDD3 matching 12 bases. J was trimmed by 3 bases and V by 3 bases; bases with no gene match: 11. Looked up from germline, CDR1 is TVYSNPD and CDR2 is GDNSRS (reference sequence). This CDR3 comprises 16 residues. DNA for the CDR3: TGTGCCTTGACTTCCTACCTGGGGGATACGGCCGATAAACTCATCTTT. It codes for CALTSYLGDTADKLIF.

This clone was recorded a few times. The protein given by TCRdb reflects a much larger clone and differs at residue 6 from this DNA's translation, likely from a read error; the protein shown is the DNA's translation. The chain uses TRDV1 and TRDJ1; D gene uncertain. Germline V lookup: CDR1 TSWWSYY, CDR2 QGS. The ends were cut back, 2 bases at V and 3 bases at J, with 22 bases in the middle. The CDR3 spans 18 residues. This CDR3 is CALGETKAYETRPDKLIF. The CDR3 DNA reads as TGTGCTCTTGGGGAAACTAAGGCTTATGAAACTCGACCCGATAAACTCATCTTT.

This clone ranks as large. Other DNA sequences within the sample encode an identical CDR3. The gene calls are TRAV29/DV5 and TRDJ1, with D perhaps TRDD3 (6 bases). Germline assignment: CDR1 NSMFDY and CDR2 ISSIKDK. This CDR3 spans 17 amino acids. V was clipped by 1 base and J by 0 bases, with 19 bases between them. CDR3 DNA: TGTGCAGCAAGCTCCCTTCACCGTAGGGGATACACCGATAAACTCATCTTT. Protein: CAASSLHRRGYTDKLIF.

Comments on this clone: The likely explanation is a read error, given a far larger clone one base away. Other DNA sequences within the sample encode an identical CDR3. This rearrangement joins TRDV2 to TRDJ1; 9 positions match TRDD3. Per the germline V gene, CDR1 is GEAIGNYY and CDR2 is EKD. The CDR3 contains 18 residues. The DNA of the CDR3 is TGTGCCTGTGACAGTGTACTGGGGGACCAAGGGTACACCGATAAGCTCATCTTT. Translated, it gives CACDSVLGDQGYTDKLIF.

As concerns this clone: A much larger clone differs from this one at a single base, so this may be a read error. The chain is built from TRDV1 and TRDJ1, with D maybe TRDD3 (7 bases). The V gene's germline CDR1 is TSWWSYY and CDR2 QGS. The CDR3 runs 21 residues. Trimming left V 4 bases short and J 4 bases short, with 34 bases between. The CDR3 here is CALGGNTPPIPRLGICDKLIF. The CDR3 DNA reads as TGTGCTCTTGGGGGCAATACTCCTCCCATTCCTAGATTGGGGATATGCGATAAACTCATCTTT.

Regarding this clone: One base away lies a much larger clone, so this may be a sequencing read error. The same CDR3 can be traced to other DNA sequences in this sample. This chain links TRDV1 with TRDJ1, with 7 bases fitting TRDD3. The germline gives CDR1 TSWWSYY, CDR2 QGS. The CDR3 has 23 residues. J gave up 0 bases and V 1 base, and 26 bases lay outside the gene matches. CDR3 in DNA: TGTGCTCTTGGGGAACGGCTCTTCCCCGTGTTCCCAGAGACTGGGGAAAACACCGATAAACTCATCTTT. Amino acid sequence: CALGERLFPVFPETGENTDKLIF.

This clone was observed a handful of times. Given a much more abundant clone one base away, this may be a read error. The sample carries other DNA sequences with the same CDR3. V is TRDV1 and J is TRDJ1, with 10 positions matching TRDD3. Per germline, CDR1 TSWWSYY and CDR2 QGS. The CDR3 has 19 residues. The CDR3 sequence: CALGERRLLGDVWRWGLIF. CDR3 nucleotide sequence: TGTGCTCTTGGGGAAAGGCGTCTACTGGGGGATGTGTGGAGGTGGGGACTCATCTTC.

This clone is large (0.1 to 1%). Other DNA sequences of this sample code for an identical CDR3. The gene calls are TRDV1 and TRDJ1; the match to TRDD3 covers 9 bases. Germline V gene data show CDR1 as TSWWSYY and CDR2 as QGS. The CDR3 spans 20 residues. The V gene end was trimmed by 0 bases and the J gene end by 1 base; junction bases not matched to a gene: 15. CDR3 protein: CALGELGSSSGGYPTDKLIF. The DNA of the CDR3 is TGTGCTCTTGGGGAACTAGGGTCCTCCAGCGGGGGATACCCCACCGATAAACTCATCTTT.

This clone occurred a few times. The sample contains more than one DNA sequence encoding this CDR3. V is TRDV1 and J is TRDJ1; tentative D call: TRDD3 (6 bases). V shed 2 bases and J shed 0 bases, with 16 bases lying between them. Germline V CDR1 and CDR2: TSWWSYY, QGS. The CDR3 spans 17 residues. The CDR3 reads CALGESPTRGYTDKLIF. The CDR3 DNA follows: TGTGCTCTTGGGGAATCACCTACCCGGGGATACACCGATAAACTCATCTTT.

Turning to this clone: This may stem from a read error, because a much larger clone lies one nucleotide away. The rearrangement links TRDV1 to TRDJ1; TRDD3 matches 8 bases. The trim removed 2 bases at V and 0 bases at J, leaving 23 bases unmatched. Per germline, CDR1 TSWWSYY and CDR2 QGS. This CDR3 comprises 22 residues. For the CDR3, the DNA is TGTGCTCTTGGGGAAAGTGGCTTGCCCCTGTGGTGGGGGATCAAAAACACCGATAAACTCATCTTT. Translation: CALGESGLPLWWGIKNTDKLIF.